This section outlines one T cell receptor (beta chain) sequence together with its context. This entry belongs to a study of blood T cell repertoires in COVID-19. For the study at large: COVID-19 samples, acute and convalescent, were from the United States, Italy and Spain. From T cells, B-cell-depleted T cells, or PBMCs came the material, which was cDNA or gDNA.

As handled by the study authors: Amplification of reference gene primers provided the estimated nucleated cell counts. This table comes from immunoSEQ multiplex PCR, and its TCRdb copy is limited to in-frame clones, with some not included. That table gives V, J and clone size, and the DNA gave D and trimming. Of fewer than 200,000 clones in the sample, around 89% were seen once. CDR1 MNHEY and CDR2 SVGEGT come from the germline V gene. V was pared by 0 bases and J by 0 bases, with 11 bases between. The CDR3 contains 16 residues. The sample consisted of peripheral blood. The receptor was isolated from a man in his 60s with acute or convalescent COVID-19. The chain joins TRBV6-2 or TRBV6-3 to TRBJ1-1; no clear D. The DNA for the CDR3 is TGTGCCAGCAGTTACTCGGCAGGCGTAATGAACACTGAAGCTTTCTTT. Translated: CASSYSAGVMNTEAFF.